These T cell receptor beta chains were read from a single sample in a study of blood T cells in healthy people across ages. Each CDR3 protein is one row after TCRdb ran MiXCR on the 5' RACE reads. This table has approximately 800,000 distinct CDR3 sequences, roughly 60% appearing once. Material for sequencing was blood. The receptors shown here come from a young man in good health. CDR3s leave out the opening cysteine and the closing phenylalanine or tryptophan. The order of the fields is clone size, V gene, J gene, CDR3 protein. Part of the rows lack a size; the others show once, few, many or a class for expanded clones.

clone size: .; V gene: TRBV5-1; J gene: TRBJ1-2; CDR3 protein: ASSFRDRPLEGYT
clone size: .; V gene: TRBV20-1; J gene: TRBJ1-4; CDR3 protein: SAREGGDEKLF
clone size: .; V gene: TRBV7-2; J gene: TRBJ2-1; CDR3 protein: ASSLVHNEQF
clone size: .; V gene: TRBV27; J gene: TRBJ2-1; CDR3 protein: ASSFQRGGLNEQF
clone size: few; V gene: TRBV11-1; J gene: TRBJ2-7; CDR3 protein: ASSSYTSYEQY
clone size: .; V gene: TRBV6-2/TRBV6-3; J gene: TRBJ2-5; CDR3 protein: ASRGASREQY
clone size: .; V gene: TRBV20-1; J gene: TRBJ2-3; CDR3 protein: SASSAGRTDTQY
clone size: .; V gene: TRBV2; J gene: TRBJ2-7; CDR3 protein: ASSGMSISYEQY
clone size: .; V gene: TRBV10-3; J gene: TRBJ2-7; CDR3 protein: IVVGGRTYEQY
clone size: .; V gene: TRBV11-2; J gene: TRBJ2-7; CDR3 protein: ASSLGSQYEQY
clone size: .; V gene: TRBV14; J gene: TRBJ2-2; CDR3 protein: ASSRGQTVPGELF
clone size: .; V gene: TRBV27; J gene: TRBJ2-1; CDR3 protein: ASSPGLADYNEQF
clone size: few; V gene: TRBV12-3/TRBV12-4; J gene: TRBJ2-1; CDR3 protein: ASSPILAGGTEQF
clone size: .; V gene: TRBV5-1; J gene: TRBJ2-5; CDR3 protein: ASSIGTIQETQY
clone size: few; V gene: TRBV29-1; J gene: TRBJ2-1; CDR3 protein: SAPPWGAYSYNEQF
clone size: .; V gene: TRBV7-2; J gene: TRBJ2-7; CDR3 protein: ASSLAEGQGLSQY
clone size: .; V gene: TRBV4-2; J gene: TRBJ2-7; CDR3 protein: ASSHYTTGSTFYEQY
clone size: .; V gene: TRBV11-2; J gene: TRBJ2-7; CDR3 protein: ASSIQYEQY
clone size: .; V gene: TRBV5-1; J gene: TRBJ2-7; CDR3 protein: ASSLGGTSGSHEQY
clone size: many; V gene: TRBV12-3/TRBV12-4; J gene: TRBJ1-2; CDR3 protein: ASYGAGSGAYGYT
clone size: .; V gene: TRBV29-1; J gene: TRBJ1-2; CDR3 protein: SVVSHGGGYGYT
clone size: once; V gene: TRBV20-1; J gene: TRBJ2-3; CDR3 protein: SARGTGQGDDTQY
clone size: once; V gene: TRBV6-1; J gene: TRBJ2-1; CDR3 protein: ASSEARIRLRYNEQF
clone size: few; V gene: TRBV4-1; J gene: .; CDR3 protein: ASSPNPGFYEQY
clone size: .; V gene: TRBV20-1; J gene: TRBJ1-6; CDR3 protein: SASTDSSYNSPLH